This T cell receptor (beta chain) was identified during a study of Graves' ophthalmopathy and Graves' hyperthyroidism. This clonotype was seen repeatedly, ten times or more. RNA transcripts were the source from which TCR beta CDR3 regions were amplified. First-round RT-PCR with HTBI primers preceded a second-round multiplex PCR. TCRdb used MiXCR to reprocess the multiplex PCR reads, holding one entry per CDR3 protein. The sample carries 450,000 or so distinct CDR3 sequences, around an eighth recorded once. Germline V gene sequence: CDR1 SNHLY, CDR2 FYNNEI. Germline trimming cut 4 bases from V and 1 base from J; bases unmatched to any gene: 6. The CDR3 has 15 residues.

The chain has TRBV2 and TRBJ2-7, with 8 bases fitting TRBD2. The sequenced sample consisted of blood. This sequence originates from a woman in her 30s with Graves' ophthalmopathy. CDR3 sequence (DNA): TGTGCCAGCAGTGCAGTAACTAGCGGTTCCTACGAGCAGTACTTC. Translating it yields CASSAVTSGSYEQYF.